These 25 T cell receptor beta chains originate from one sample sequenced in a study of regulatory T cells in long-lasting Graves disease. Time point defined: newly diagnosed GD, antithyroid drugs for less than 3 months. From PBMCs, RNA was extracted and then used to make the TCR library. According to the study, TCR beta libraries were built with iRepertoire HTBI primers and CDR3-region Arm-PCR. One entry per CDR3 protein, called by TCRdb with MiXCR from the multiplex PCR reads. The sample lists about 540,000 distinct CDR3 sequences; about 14% were seen once. These data were also filed under a second study, of T cells in Graves' hyperthyroidism and ophthalmopathy.

This material consisted of peripheral blood mononuclear cells (PBMCs), taken at new diagnosis, from a patient treated with antithyroid drugs. The receptors shown here come from a man aged 25-40 years with Graves disease.

The rearrangement uses TRBV4-1 and TRBJ1-1; D is ambiguous. V lost 5 bases and J 1 base, leaving 11 bases between the germline ends. The CDR3 contains 14 residues. The germline V gene encodes CDR1 MGHRA and CDR2 YSYEKL. For the CDR3, the DNA is TGCGCCAGCAGCTATATCCCTCAGAACACTGAAGCTTTCTTT. Amino acids: CASSYIPQNTEAFF.

This clonotype was seen ten or more times. The rearrangement joins TRBV11-2 to TRBJ2-3; no firm D call. In germline, CDR1 is SGHAT, CDR2 FQNNGV. The CDR3 sequence is 15 residues long. V gave up 3 bases and J gave up 6 bases, with 16 bases separating them. CDR3 residues: CASSFSVSPGDTQYF. Written as DNA, the CDR3 is TGTGCCAGCAGCTTCAGCGTATCCCCGGGCGATACGCAGTATTTT. Full variable domain (rest looked up from reference TRBV11-2 and TRBJ2-3): EAGVAQSPRYKIIEKRQSVAFWCNPISGHATLYWYQQILGQGPKLLIQFQNNGVVDDSQLPKDRFSAERLKGVDSTLKIQPAKLEDSAVYLCASSFSVSPGDTQYFGPGTRLTVL.

The rearrangement uses TRBV25-1 and TRBJ2-7; TRBD1 is a possible D gene (6 bases). With 0 bases removed from V and 0 bases from J, the gap between germline ends came to 12 bases. The germline gives CDR1 MGHDK, CDR2 SYGVNS. The CDR3 loop spans 16 amino acids. The CDR3 protein is CASSEYGTGSSYEQYF. The CDR3 DNA sequence: TGTGCCAGCAGTGAATACGGTACAGGGAGCTCCTACGAGCAGTACTTC.

J is TRBJ2-7 and V is TRBV20-1; D perhaps matches TRBD2 (6 bases). The CDR3 totals 15 residues. Deletions cut 0 bases from V and 6 bases from J, with 18 bases between. The germline V gene encodes CDR1 DFQATT and CDR2 SNEGSKA (reference sequence). As DNA, the CDR3 is TGCAGTGCTAGAGATTGGGAGGCTAGCAAGAGCGAGCAGTACTTC. Translating it yields CSARDWEASKSEQYF.

This clonotype showed up many times. The rearrangement uses TRBV15 and TRBJ2-7; D gene uncertain. Per the germline V gene, CDR1 is LNHNV and CDR2 is YYDKDF (reference sequence). Trimming shortened V by 0 bases and J by 2 bases, and 11 bases separated the two germline ends. This CDR3 is built from 15 residues. In nucleotides, the CDR3 is TGTGCCACCAGCAGAGAGGGGTCGAACCCCTACGAGCAGTACTTC. Protein product: CATSREGSNPYEQYF.

This clonotype was found a few times. The V gene is TRBV19, the J gene TRBJ1-1, with D unresolved. Germline CDR1 and CDR2: LNHDA and SQIVND (reference sequence). V was pared by 3 bases and J by 6 bases, with 5 bases between. CDR3 length equals 11 residues. The CDR3 DNA follows: TGTGCCAGTAGTATGCGGGCTGAAGCTTTCTTT. Encoded protein: CASSMRAEAFF.

The chain combines TRBV5-1 with TRBJ2-5; D not certain. Germline V CDR1 and CDR2: SGHRS, YFSETQ. This CDR3 is built from 14 residues. Between the trimmed V and J ends, which lost 1 base and 1 base, there was a span of 8 bases. CDR3 loop: CASSLMSPQETQYF. CDR3 nucleotides: TGCGCCAGCAGCTTGATGTCCCCCCAAGAGACCCAGTACTTC. The full variable domain, rest sourced from reference TRBV5-1 and TRBJ2-5, is KAGVTQTPRYLIKTRGQQVTLSCSPISGHRSVSWYQQTPGQGLQFLFEYFSETQRNKGNFPGRFSGRQFSNSRSEMNVSTLELGDSALYLCASSLMSPQETQYFGPGTRLLVL.

This clonotype was found a few times. The chain carries TRBV5-1 and TRBJ2-2, with D possibly called TRBD1 or TRBD2 (5 bases each). Germline V gives CDR1 SGHRS, CDR2 YFSETQ. V shed 3 bases and J shed 4 bases, with 10 bases lying between them. The CDR3 is 14 amino acids. The CDR3 nucleotides read TGCGCCAGCAGCTCGGGGCTGGGCACCGGGGAGCTGTTTTTT. This sequence encodes CASSSGLGTGELFF. The full variable domain, completed using reference TRBV5-1 and TRBJ2-2, is KAGVTQTPRYLIKTRGQQVTLSCSPISGHRSVSWYQQTPGQGLQFLFEYFSETQRNKGNFPGRFSGRQFSNSRSEMNVSTLELGDSALYLCASSSGLGTGELFFGEGSRLTVL.

This clonotype was observed many times. Here the CDR3 reads CASSSVGWRTYEQYF. The CDR3 region has the DNA TGTGCCAGCAGCTCCGTTGGATGGCGTACCTACGAGCAGTACTTC. This chain links TRBV7-2 with TRBJ2-7; no firm D call. The CDR3 length is 15 residues. V lost 4 bases and J 2 bases, leaving 15 bases between the germline ends. Germline CDR1 reads SGHTA; CDR2 reads FQGNSA.

This clonotype was counted a few times. This chain links TRBV27 with TRBJ1-4, with D unclear. CDR1 is MNHEY, CDR2 SMNVEV, per germline (reference sequence). V was cut by 3 bases and J by 8 bases, with 10 bases left in between. The CDR3 has 13 residues. The CDR3 sequence is CASSLMGAEKLFF. The DNA of the CDR3 is TGTGCCAGCAGTTTGATGGGAGCGGAAAAACTGTTTTTT.

CDR3 in DNA: TGTGCCAGCAATGAACAGGGTTTGGCCGGGGAGCTGTTTTTT. Encoded protein: CASNEQGLAGELFF. The chain combines TRBV12-3 or TRBV12-4 with TRBJ2-2; tentatively, D is TRBD1 (6 bases). With 7 bases removed from V and 6 bases from J, the gap between germline ends came to 15 bases. This CDR3 has 14 amino acids.

This chain joins TRBV29-1 and TRBJ1-2; TRBD1 is a possible D gene (6 bases). Germline V CDR1 and CDR2: SQVTM, ANQGSEA. The germline V and J ends were trimmed by 4 bases and 8 bases, with 20 bases remaining between them. This CDR3 has 14 residues. Written as DNA, the CDR3 is TGCAGCGTTGCCGTGACAGGAAGTGGAAACGGCTACACCTTC. Its protein is CSVAVTGSGNGYTF.

This clonotype was seen many times. The chain combines TRBV20-1 with TRBJ2-7, with 9 bases lining up with TRBD2. V lost 0 bases to trimming and J lost 6 bases; unmatched junction nucleotides: 9. This CDR3 spans 15 amino acids. CDR1 DFQATT and CDR2 SNEGSKA come from the germline V gene (reference sequence). The CDR3 protein is CSARDRQRGAGEQYF. In nucleotides, the CDR3 is TGCAGTGCTAGAGACCGTCAGCGGGGGGCTGGCGAGCAGTACTTC.

The chain couples TRBV3-1 to TRBJ1-3; D gene unclear. V was pared by 1 base and J by 2 bases, with 0 bases between. Germline CDR1 is LGHDT and CDR2 is YNNKEL (reference sequence). The CDR3 sequence is 12 residues long. The DNA of the CDR3 is TGTGCCAGCAGCCAAGCTGGAAACACCATATATTTT. Its protein is CASSQAGNTIYF.

With regard to this clonotype: A much larger clone differs from this one at a single base, so this may be a read error. The chain uses TRBV6-2 or TRBV6-3 and TRBJ2-7; 7 bases are a match to TRBD1. Trimming removed 5 bases from V and 5 bases from J; junction bases left unmatched: 9. Germline CDR1 is MNHEY and CDR2 is SVGEGT. The CDR3 extends over 14 amino acids. Here the CDR3 reads CASSVSGGLHEQYF. The CDR3 DNA is TGTGCCAGCAGTGTTTCAGGGGGTTTACACGAGCAGTACTTC.

The rearrangement links TRBV3-1 to TRBJ1-1; 7 bases line up with TRBD1. Looked up from germline, CDR1 is LGHDT and CDR2 is YNNKEL (reference sequence). V dropped 0 bases and J dropped 1; count of bases not matched to a gene: 8. This CDR3 spans 17 amino acids. CDR3 in DNA: TGTGCCAGCAGCCAAGAGCCCCCGACAGGGACGAACACTGAAGCTTTCTTT. As protein: CASSQEPPTGTNTEAFF.

V usage is TRBV5-6 and J usage is TRBJ1-3, with a tentative D call TRBD1 (5 bases). The length of the CDR3 is 13 residues. Germline V lookup: CDR1 SGHDT, CDR2 YYEEEE. V was cut by 4 bases and J by 4 bases, with 9 bases left in between. The CDR3 spells CASSPRTGNTIYF. CDR3 in DNA: TGTGCCAGCAGCCCCCGGACAGGAAACACCATATATTTT.

This clonotype has at least ten counts. The J gene is TRBJ1-4, the V gene TRBV5-1; 7 nucleotides align to TRBD1. V lost 4 bases and J lost 0; bases outside the gene matches: 6. Germline V gives CDR1 SGHRS, CDR2 YFSETQ. The CDR3 has 16 amino acids. The CDR3 loop is CASSTGTATTNEKLFF. The CDR3 nucleotides read TGCGCCAGCAGCACCGGGACAGCAACAACTAATGAAAAACTGTTTTTT.

In this sample, this clonotype turned up many times. The genes are TRBV18 and TRBJ1-2; 7 bases agree with TRBD1. CDR3 size: 12 residues. Per the germline V gene, CDR1 is KGHSH and CDR2 is LQKENI. With V trimmed by 3 bases and J by 7 bases, 2 bases remained unmatched. This CDR3 is CASSPTGSGYTF. CDR3 in DNA: TGTGCCAGCTCACCGACAGGGTCTGGCTACACCTTC.

The table lists this clonotype with many counts. This sequence joins TRBV20-1 and TRBJ2-7, with D unclear. V lost 6 bases, J lost 1 base, and 16 bases lay in between. This CDR3 has 14 residues. Germline V lookup: CDR1 DFQATT, CDR2 SNEGSKA (reference sequence). The CDR3 loop is CSAAARQNSYEQYF. The CDR3 DNA follows: TGCAGTGCCGCCGCTAGGCAGAATTCCTACGAGCAGTACTTC.

This clonotype was seen repeatedly, ten times or more. The chain joins TRBV20-1 to TRBJ2-5, with 9 bases that match TRBD1. Trimming removed 6 bases from V and 5 bases from J; junction bases left unmatched: 19. Per the germline V gene, CDR1 is DFQATT and CDR2 is SNEGSKA (reference sequence). This CDR3 contains 17 residues. Here the CDR3 reads CSARDRVRGGPGETQYF. CDR3 sequence (DNA): TGCAGTGCCAGGGACAGGGTGAGGGGAGGGCCAGGGGAGACCCAGTACTTC.

The rearrangement uses TRBV3-1 and TRBJ2-3, with D unclear. This CDR3 spans 15 amino acids. Per the germline V gene, CDR1 is LGHDT and CDR2 is YNNKEL (reference sequence). The V gene lost 0 bases and the J gene lost 6 bases, with 13 bases spanning the gap. The CDR3: CASSQDFRSADTQYF. CDR3 nucleotide sequence: TGTGCCAGCAGCCAAGATTTCCGCTCGGCCGATACGCAGTATTTT.

As regards this clonotype: A read error may explain this, as a much larger clone is one base away. This CDR3 is missing its conserved last phenylalanine or tryptophan, likely due to a read error. The chain couples TRBV6-1 to TRBJ1-5; D not certain. Trimming took 3 bases from V and 3 from J, leaving 3 bases between them. The CDR3 contains 12 residues. Germline V gene sequence: CDR1 MNHNS, CDR2 SASEGT. CDR3 DNA: TGTGCCAGCAGTGATCTCAATCAGCCCCAGCATTCT. Protein sequence: CASSDLNQPQHS.

As for this clonotype: This may be a read error: a much more frequent sequence differs by one nucleotide. The rearrangement joins TRBV2 to TRBJ1-6; a weak D match, TRBD1 (5 bases). The ends were cut back, 6 bases at V and 7 bases at J, with 19 bases in the middle. The CDR3 totals 16 residues. Germline CDR1 is SNHLY and CDR2 is FYNNEI. This CDR3 is CASRRGIDGWNSPLHF. The DNA of the CDR3 is TGTGCCAGCAGGCGGGGGATAGACGGATGGAATTCACCCCTCCACTTT.

This clonotype has a count of ten or more. The chain carries TRBV12-3 or TRBV12-4 and TRBJ2-3; 8 bases are shared with TRBD2. Trimming at V came to 5 bases and at J to 1 base, leaving 8 bases not matched to a gene. The CDR3 contains 16 residues. The CDR3 DNA follows: TGTGCCAGCAGTCCGGGGATGACTAGCGGCACAGATACGCAGTATTTT. Translation gives CASSPGMTSGTDTQYF.